This T cell receptor beta chain was recorded in a study of cytomegalovirus exposure and HLA in healthy donors. Overall study: Earlier findings included some 100 million unique TCR beta sequences obtained from around 180 million T cells.

This clone was counted a single time. The PCR made use of 60 Vbeta and 13 Jbeta primers. The protocol was immunoSEQ multiplex PCR, while the TCRdb copy is restricted to in-frame clones and leaves out a portion. The sample lists about 180,000 clones, over 75% occurring once. Looked up from germline, CDR1 is SNHLY and CDR2 is FYNNEI. The germline V and J ends were trimmed by 6 bases and 4 bases, with 13 bases remaining between them. The CDR3 contains 14 residues. The sequence came from a woman between 45 and 65 years old in good health and CMV-seronegative. V usage is TRBV2 and J usage is TRBJ1-5; D possibly corresponds to TRBD1 (6 bases). Sequences were obtained from PBMCs. The DNA of the CDR3 is TGTGCCAGCAGCGACAGGACCATTAATCAGCCCCAGCATTTT. Residues: CASSDRTINQPQHF.